The 10 T cell receptor beta chains reported below all come from one sample, sequenced in a study of cytomegalovirus exposure and HLA in healthy donors. Sequencing used immunoSEQ multiplex PCR; TCRdb keeps in-frame clones, though not all of them. The table shows about 160,000 clones, with approximately 86% occurring only once. Sequencing was carried out using PBMCs. Receptor source: a woman between 18 and 30 years old in good health and CMV-seronegative.

The chain carries TRBV10-3 and TRBJ1-3; 7 bases map to TRBD1. Germline loops: CDR1 ENHRY, CDR2 SYGVKD. V was pared by 0 bases and J by 0 bases, with 2 bases of the junction left unmatched. The CDR3 spans 16 residues. The CDR3 nucleotides are TGTGCCATCAGTGAGTCGAACAGGGGCTCTGGAAACACCATATATTTT. This encodes CAISESNRGSGNTIYF.

This clone has more than one count but fewer than ten. The rearrangement joins TRBV7-9 to TRBJ1-2, with D perhaps TRBD1 (6 bases). Trimming stripped 6 bases from V and 8 bases from J, with 16 bases between. Looked up from germline, CDR1 is SEHNR and CDR2 is FQNEAQ (reference sequence). The CDR3 covers 13 residues. The CDR3 DNA is TGTGCCAGCAGGGCACAGGGAGATTACGGCTACACCTTC. Translated: CASRAQGDYGYTF.

The V call is TRBV9, the J call TRBJ2-3, with 9 nucleotides matching TRBD2. This CDR3 region has 14 residues. CDR1 and CDR2 from the germline V gene are SGDLS and YYNGEE. Trimming removed 0 bases from V and 6 bases from J; junction bases left unmatched: 2. The CDR3 DNA reads as TGTGCCAGCAGCGTAGACGCGGGGGGGGATACGCAGTATTTT. Its translation: CASSVDAGGDTQYF.

The rearrangement joins TRBV5-5 to TRBJ1-5, with D perhaps matching TRBD1 (5 bases). Per the germline V gene, CDR1 is SGHKS and CDR2 is YYEKEE (reference sequence). CDR3 length: 17 amino acids. Trimming shortened V by 3 bases and J by 1 base, and 17 bases separated the two germline ends. CDR3 bases: TGTGCCAGCAGCTCGCAAACAGGAGGGGCCAGCAATCAGCCCCAGCATTTT. It codes for CASSSQTGGASNQPQHF. The full variable domain, rest sourced from reference TRBV5-5 and TRBJ1-5, is DAGVTQSPTHLIKTRGQQVTLRCSPISGHKSVSWYQQVLGQGPQFIFQYYEKEERGRGNFPDRFSARQFPNYSSELNVNALLLGDSALYLCASSSQTGGASNQPQHFGDGTRLSIL.

The chain is built from TRBV5-4 and TRBJ1-1; no clear D. CDR3 length equals 14 residues. Germline assignment: CDR1 SGHNT and CDR2 YYREEE (reference sequence). Trimming stripped 2 bases from V and 0 bases from J, with 8 bases between. In DNA form, the CDR3 reads TGTGCCAGCAGCTTTGCGTCCCTGAACACTGAAGCTTTCTTT. Translating gives CASSFASLNTEAFF.

The chain recombines TRBV5-1 with TRBJ2-2; TRBD2 aligns across 7 bases. Germline trimming cut 0 bases from V and 4 bases from J; bases unmatched to any gene: 3. Germline loops: CDR1 SGHRS, CDR2 YFSETQ. The CDR3 sequence is 15 residues long. The CDR3 sequence is CASSLEGRGTGELFF. CDR3 in DNA: TGCGCCAGCAGCTTGGAAGGGAGGGGCACCGGGGAGCTGTTTTTT.

CDR3: CASSPVLDGGELFF. Here the CDR3 DNA reads TGTGCCAGCAGCCCCGTACTAGACGGCGGGGAGCTGTTTTTT. The J gene is TRBJ2-2, the V gene TRBV7-9, with D possibly being TRBD2 (5 bases). Germline lookup yields CDR1 SEHNR and CDR2 FQNEAQ (reference sequence). With 5 bases removed from V and 7 bases from J, the gap between germline ends came to 14 bases. The CDR3 is made up of 14 amino acids.

This sequence joins TRBV28 and TRBJ2-7; TRBD1 agrees at 8 bases. Unmatched junction bases numbered 10, after V lost 4 bases and J lost 5 bases. Germline-derived CDR1 and CDR2 are MDHEN and SYDVKM. This CDR3 comprises 15 residues. CDR3 nucleotide sequence: TGTGCCAGCAGTTCAGGAGGGACAGGCCCCCACGAGCAGTACTTC. Amino acids: CASSSGGTGPHEQYF.

The chain recombines TRBV18 with TRBJ1-3, with 9 bases aligning to TRBD1. The germline V gene has CDR1 KGHSH and CDR2 LQKENI. There are 16 residues in the CDR3. J was trimmed by 4 bases and V by 2 bases; bases with no gene match: 6. The CDR3 is CASSPSGQGKGNTIYF. The CDR3 coding sequence is TGTGCCAGCTCACCAAGTGGACAGGGGAAAGGAAACACCATATATTTT.

V usage is TRBV6-5 and J usage is TRBJ2-7; the D gene is possibly TRBD2 (6 bases). This CDR3 is 15 amino acids long. CDR1 and CDR2 from the germline V gene are MNHEY and SVGAGI. The V and J ends lost 2 bases and 3 bases respectively, with 14 bases between them. Written as DNA, the CDR3 is TGTGCCAGCAGTTACGATAGCGGAGGGGTCTACGAGCAGTACTTC. This gives the protein CASSYDSGGVYEQYF.